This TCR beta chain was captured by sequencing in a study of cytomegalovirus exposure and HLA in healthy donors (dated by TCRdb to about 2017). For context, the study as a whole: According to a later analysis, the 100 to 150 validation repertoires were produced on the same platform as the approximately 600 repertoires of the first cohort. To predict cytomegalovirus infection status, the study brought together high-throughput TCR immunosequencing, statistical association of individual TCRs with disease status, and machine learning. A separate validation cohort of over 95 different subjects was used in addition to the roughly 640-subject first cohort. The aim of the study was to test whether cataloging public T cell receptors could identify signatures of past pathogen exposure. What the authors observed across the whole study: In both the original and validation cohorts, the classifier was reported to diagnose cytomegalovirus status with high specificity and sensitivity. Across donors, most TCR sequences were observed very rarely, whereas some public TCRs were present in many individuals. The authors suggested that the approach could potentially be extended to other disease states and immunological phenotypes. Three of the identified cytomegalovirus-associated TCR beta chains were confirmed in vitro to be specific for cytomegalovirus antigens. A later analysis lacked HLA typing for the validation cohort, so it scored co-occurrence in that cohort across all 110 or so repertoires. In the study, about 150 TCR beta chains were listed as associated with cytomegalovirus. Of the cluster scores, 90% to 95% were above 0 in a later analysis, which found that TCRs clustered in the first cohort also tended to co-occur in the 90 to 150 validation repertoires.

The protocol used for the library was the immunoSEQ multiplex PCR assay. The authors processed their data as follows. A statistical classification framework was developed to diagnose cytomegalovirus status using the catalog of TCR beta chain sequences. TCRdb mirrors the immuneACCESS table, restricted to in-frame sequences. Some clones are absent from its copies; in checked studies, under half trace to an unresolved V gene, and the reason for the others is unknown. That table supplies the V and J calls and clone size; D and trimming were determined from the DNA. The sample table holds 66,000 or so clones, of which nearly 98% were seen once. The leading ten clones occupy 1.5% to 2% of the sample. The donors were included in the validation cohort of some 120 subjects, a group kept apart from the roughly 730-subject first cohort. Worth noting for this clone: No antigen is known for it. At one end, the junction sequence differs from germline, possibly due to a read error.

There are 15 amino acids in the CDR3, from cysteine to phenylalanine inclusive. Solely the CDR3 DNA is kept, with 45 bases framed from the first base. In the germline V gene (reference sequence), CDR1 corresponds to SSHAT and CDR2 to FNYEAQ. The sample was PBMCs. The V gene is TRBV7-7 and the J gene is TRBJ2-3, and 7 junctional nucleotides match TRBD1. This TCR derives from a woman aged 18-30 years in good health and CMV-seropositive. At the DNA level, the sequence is TGTGCTAGCAGCCGCCAGGGGGTGAAGGACGATACGCAGTATTTT. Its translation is CASSRQGVKDDTQYF.